This is a list of T cell receptor beta chains from one sample in a study of identical twins. In TCRdb, the 5' RACE reads were re-called with MiXCR into one record per CDR3 protein. The data contain some 460,000 distinct CDR3 sequences, 13% to 15% of them singletons. Another study also made use of these data, one on yellow fever vaccine responses in identical twins.

The specimen was CD4+ T cells sorted from blood. These receptors were obtained from a woman in her late teens or twenties in good health. The CDR3 runs from the conserved cysteine through the conserved F or W. Fields, in order: clone size, J gene, V gene, D gene, CDR3 protein, CDR3 DNA. D genes are given only for firm matches. Clone size appears in some rows only: once, few, many, or a class for an expanded clone.

clone_size: few; j_call: TRBJ2-1; v_call: TRBV12-3/TRBV12-4; d_call: -; cdr3_aa: CASSSGTLPWEQFF; cdr3_nt: TGTGCCAGCAGTTCGGGGACTCTCCCTTGGGAGCAGTTCTTC
clone_size: few; j_call: TRBJ2-1; v_call: TRBV7-3; d_call: -; cdr3_aa: CASSLWPGSSYNEQFF; cdr3_nt: TGTGCCAGCAGCTTATGGCCAGGGAGCTCCTACAATGAGCAGTTCTTC
clone_size: few; j_call: TRBJ2-2; v_call: TRBV12-3/TRBV12-4; d_call: -; cdr3_aa: CASSLEWGGELFF; cdr3_nt: TGTGCCAGCAGTTTAGAGTGGGGGGGGGAGCTGTTTTTT
clone_size: few; j_call: TRBJ1-1; v_call: TRBV6-2/TRBV6-3; d_call: TRBD1; cdr3_aa: CASRDPGTVNTEAFF; cdr3_nt: TGTGCCAGCAGAGACCCCGGGACAGTGAACACTGAAGCTTTCTTT
clone_size: -; j_call: TRBJ1-3; v_call: TRBV3-1; d_call: -; cdr3_aa: CASSQVQGRGNTIYF; cdr3_nt: TGTGCCAGCAGCCAAGTTCAGGGCAGGGGAAACACCATATATTTT
clone_size: few; j_call: TRBJ2-7; v_call: TRBV10-2; d_call: -; cdr3_aa: CASSENGEQYF; cdr3_nt: TGCGCCAGCAGTGAAAATGGCGAGCAGTACTTC
clone_size: few; j_call: TRBJ2-3; v_call: TRBV5-4; d_call: TRBD2; cdr3_aa: CASSLPSGGVVPDTQYF; cdr3_nt: TGTGCCAGCAGCCTACCTAGCGGGGGGGTGGTCCCAGATACGCAGTATTTT
clone_size: -; j_call: TRBJ1-1; v_call: TRBV25-1; d_call: TRBD1; cdr3_aa: CASEQTGTGTVEVF; cdr3_nt: TGTGCCAGCGAACAAACCGGGACAGGGACGGTTGAAGTCTTT
clone_size: few; j_call: TRBJ2-1; v_call: TRBV7-2; d_call: TRBD2; cdr3_aa: CASTRTSGSNEQFF; cdr3_nt: TGTGCCAGCACCCGGACTAGCGGGAGTAATGAGCAGTTCTTC
clone_size: -; j_call: TRBJ2-7; v_call: TRBV20-1; d_call: TRBD2; cdr3_aa: CSARDLGLAGWDYEQYF; cdr3_nt: TGCAGTGCTAGAGACTTGGGACTAGCGGGATGGGACTACGAGCAGTACTTC
clone_size: few; j_call: TRBJ2-2; v_call: TRBV29-1; d_call: -; cdr3_aa: CSSQEGTGELFF; cdr3_nt: TGCAGCTCTCAAGAAGGAACCGGGGAGCTGTTTTTT
clone_size: -; j_call: TRBJ2-1; v_call: TRBV7-3; d_call: TRBD2; cdr3_aa: CACSLGTSGGLPYYNEQFF; cdr3_nt: TGTGCCTGCAGCTTGGGGACTAGCGGGGGCCTCCCCTACTACAATGAGCAGTTCTTC
clone_size: -; j_call: TRBJ1-5; v_call: TRBV6-5; d_call: -; cdr3_aa: CASSLSRTDAQPQHF; cdr3_nt: TGTGCCAGCAGTTTAAGCCGGACCGACGCTCAGCCCCAGCATTTT
clone_size: many; j_call: TRBJ2-7; v_call: TRBV12-3/TRBV12-4; d_call: TRBD2; cdr3_aa: CASSLGGLGGNIYEQYF; cdr3_nt: TGTGCCAGCAGTTTGGGCGGACTAGGAGGAAACATATACGAGCAGTACTTC
clone_size: few; j_call: TRBJ2-3; v_call: TRBV20-1; d_call: TRBD2; cdr3_aa: CSAREAGLGITDTQYF; cdr3_nt: TGCAGTGCTAGAGAAGCCGGACTAGGGATCACAGATACGCAGTATTTT
clone_size: many; j_call: TRBJ2-1; v_call: TRBV7-9; d_call: TRBD2; cdr3_aa: CASSSRTSGSSYNEQFF; cdr3_nt: TGTGCCAGCAGCTCCCGGACTAGCGGGAGCTCCTACAATGAGCAGTTCTTC
clone_size: -; j_call: TRBJ2-1; v_call: TRBV19; d_call: -; cdr3_aa: CASTRTVSYNEQFF; cdr3_nt: TGTGCCAGTACTAGGACAGTCTCCTACAATGAGCAGTTCTTC
clone_size: few; j_call: TRBJ1-6; v_call: TRBV20-1; d_call: -; cdr3_aa: CSARRAPPLHF; cdr3_nt: TGCAGTGCTAGGCGGGCCCCACCCCTCCACTTT
clone_size: -; j_call: TRBJ2-3; v_call: TRBV2; d_call: TRBD2; cdr3_aa: CASSGRSSGGALSAQYF; cdr3_nt: TGTGCCAGCAGTGGCAGGTCTAGCGGGGGGGCCTTGTCGGCGCAGTATTTT
clone_size: many; j_call: TRBJ2-3; v_call: TRBV21-1; d_call: -; cdr3_aa: CASSNGRSTDTQYF; cdr3_nt: TGTGCCAGCAGCAACGGCCGAAGCACAGATACGCAGTATTTT
clone_size: few; j_call: TRBJ2-1; v_call: TRBV4-1; d_call: -; cdr3_aa: CASSQVGSKTYNEQFF; cdr3_nt: TGCGCCAGCAGCCAAGTGGGCAGCAAAACCTACAATGAGCAGTTCTTC
clone_size: few; j_call: TRBJ1-5; v_call: TRBV5-6; d_call: -; cdr3_aa: CASSLRRGNQPQHF; cdr3_nt: TGTGCCAGCAGCTTGCGACGGGGCAATCAGCCCCAGCATTTT
clone_size: few; j_call: TRBJ2-5; v_call: TRBV7-2; d_call: -; cdr3_aa: CASSLAGGGPKETQYF; cdr3_nt: TGTGCCAGCAGCTTAGCAGGGGGGGGTCCCAAAGAGACCCAGTACTTC
clone_size: many; j_call: TRBJ2-1; v_call: TRBV12-3/TRBV12-4; d_call: TRBD2; cdr3_aa: CASSLAGFQFF; cdr3_nt: TGTGCCAGCAGCCTAGCGGGATTCCAGTTCTTC
clone_size: many; j_call: TRBJ1-1; v_call: TRBV15; d_call: -; cdr3_aa: CATRVKGNTEAFF; cdr3_nt: TGTGCCACCAGAGTCAAAGGGAACACTGAAGCTTTCTTT
clone_size: few; j_call: TRBJ1-3; v_call: TRBV20-1; d_call: -; cdr3_aa: CSARDAQRNTIYF; cdr3_nt: TGCAGTGCTAGAGATGCACAGAGAAACACCATATATTTT
clone_size: -; j_call: TRBJ2-7; v_call: TRBV20-1; d_call: -; cdr3_aa: CSASGRVTYEQYF; cdr3_nt: TGCAGTGCTTCTGGACGGGTGACCTACGAGCAGTACTTC
clone_size: few; j_call: TRBJ2-5; v_call: TRBV5-1; d_call: TRBD2; cdr3_aa: CASSPRTAGGGETQYF; cdr3_nt: TGCGCCAGCAGCCCCCGTACAGCGGGAGGTGGGGAGACCCAGTACTTC
clone_size: -; j_call: TRBJ2-1; v_call: TRBV7-9; d_call: -; cdr3_aa: CASASYNEQFF; cdr3_nt: TGTGCCAGCGCCTCCTACAATGAGCAGTTCTTC
clone_size: many; j_call: TRBJ2-2; v_call: TRBV12-3/TRBV12-4; d_call: TRBD1; cdr3_aa: CASSLGGTANTGELFF; cdr3_nt: TGTGCCAGCAGTTTAGGGGGGACAGCAAACACCGGGGAGCTGTTTTTT
clone_size: many; j_call: TRBJ2-3; v_call: TRBV20-1; d_call: TRBD2; cdr3_aa: CSAIAGEAPDTQYF; cdr3_nt: TGCAGTGCAATAGCGGGTGAAGCACCGGATACGCAGTATTTT
clone_size: -; j_call: TRBJ2-5; v_call: TRBV15; d_call: TRBD2; cdr3_aa: CATSRGLAGKKETQYF; cdr3_nt: TGTGCCACCAGCAGGGGACTAGCGGGAAAAAAAGAGACCCAGTACTTC
clone_size: -; j_call: TRBJ1-4; v_call: TRBV20-1; d_call: TRBD1; cdr3_aa: CSAEDRLEKLFF; cdr3_nt: TGCAGTGCTGAGGACAGGCTTGAAAAACTGTTTTTT
clone_size: -; j_call: TRBJ2-3; v_call: TRBV4-2; d_call: TRBD2; cdr3_aa: CAISPGRGSHADTQYF; cdr3_nt: TGTGCCATCAGCCCCGGGCGGGGGAGCCACGCAGATACGCAGTATTTT
clone_size: few; j_call: TRBJ2-7; v_call: TRBV28; d_call: -; cdr3_aa: CASIGRHRYEQYF; cdr3_nt: TGTGCCAGCATCGGACGACATCGCTACGAGCAGTACTTC